The rows below give T cell receptor beta chains drawn from one sample of a study of cytotoxic CD8 clonotypes in ibrutinib-treated CLL. This table comes from immunoSEQ multiplex PCR, and its TCRdb copy is limited to in-frame clones, with some not included. The sample has about 300,000 clones, 60% to 80% seen once. This sample comprised PBMCs, obtained at disease progression, from a patient treated with ibrutinib. The receptors were gathered from a human donor with chronic lymphocytic leukemia. CDR3s include the opening cysteine and the closing phenylalanine or tryptophan. Each record gives: CDR3 protein, CDR3 DNA, V gene, clone size, D gene, J gene. The D gene is left open where the match is weak. Only some rows state a clone size, as once, few, many or a class for expanded clones.

CASSGTSSSYEQYF,TGTGCCAGCAGTGGGACTAGCAGCTCCTACGAGCAGTACTTC,TRBV25-1,-,TRBD2,TRBJ2-7
CASSGRDPSEGNTIYF,TGTGCCAGCAGCGGCAGGGACCCCTCCGAGGGAAACACCATATATTTT,TRBV9,-,-,TRBJ1-3
CASSRPTGTRYQETQYF,TGTGCCAGCAGCCGCCCCACCGGGACTCGGTACCAAGAGACCCAGTACTTC,TRBV5-4,few,-,TRBJ2-5
CASSLGVGTDTQYF,TGTGCCAGCAGCTTAGGGGTCGGGACAGATACGCAGTATTTT,TRBV11-2,-,-,TRBJ2-3
CAISSHGAGAYEQYF,TGTGCCATCAGCTCCCATGGGGCGGGAGCTTACGAGCAGTACTTC,TRBV10-3,-,TRBD2,TRBJ2-7
CASSGRTGYEQYF,TGTGCCAGCAGTGGCCGGACAGGCTACGAGCAGTACTTC,TRBV25-1,few,TRBD1,TRBJ2-7
CASSQDRFPSDEQYF,TGTGCCAGCAGCCAAGATAGGTTCCCCTCGGACGAGCAGTACTTC,TRBV14,-,-,TRBJ2-7
CASSQQRGYGYTF,TGTGCCAGCAGCCAACAGAGAGGCTATGGCTACACCTTC,TRBV7-3,-,-,TRBJ1-2
CASSQGLAGPKGLNEQFF,TGTGCCAGCTCACAAGGACTAGCGGGTCCCAAAGGGTTGAATGAGCAGTTCTTC,TRBV18,-,TRBD2,TRBJ2-1
CASSLKGTGDYEQYF,TGCGCCAGCAGCTTAAAGGGGACAGGGGACTACGAGCAGTACTTC,TRBV5-1,-,TRBD1,TRBJ2-7
CASSLGWGGEQFF,TGTGCCAGCAGCTTAGGGTGGGGCGGTGAGCAGTTCTTC,TRBV11-2,-,-,TRBJ2-1